This TCR beta chain was found in a study of cytomegalovirus exposure and HLA in healthy donors. Study-wide points: The study dropped some indistinguishable V segments, TRBV6-2 and TRBV6-3 among them.

This CDR3 spans 14 amino acids. V lost 8 bases to trimming and J lost 0 bases, with 13 bases between them. Germline assignment: CDR1 GTSNPN and CDR2 SVGIG (reference sequence). This clone was counted only a few times. Antigen specificity is unknown. Donors consisted of healthy bone marrow donors. At the time of sampling, donors were nominally healthy, though unrecorded immune exposures were likely. The PCR made use of 60 Vbeta and 13 Jbeta primers. Assay: immunoSEQ multiplex PCR; the TCRdb copy retains only in-frame clones and omits some. The sample lists 100,000 or so clones, 9.5% to 15% occurring once.

Sequencing was performed on PBMCs. This sequence joins TRBV30 and TRBJ2-2, with a tentative D call TRBD2 (7 bases). This clonotype originated in a man aged 40-50 years in good health and CMV-seropositive. The CDR3 region has the DNA TGTGCCGGAGGGGGGGGATCGAACACCGGGGAGCTGTTTTTT. It is translated as CAGGGGSNTGELFF.